This T cell receptor (beta chain) was observed in a study of T cell changes during pregnancy in multiple sclerosis. CDR3 length: 15 amino acids. Deletions cut 2 bases from V and 8 bases from J, with 17 bases between. Germline values: CDR1 SGHTS, CDR2 YDEGEE. Using immunoSEQ multiplex PCR, the repertoire was profiled, and TCRdb retains in-frame clones only, with some absent. The data show 55,000 to 85,000 clones, approximately 90% seen once. The receptor's source is a female donor with multiple sclerosis, enrolled in a pregnancy study. Sample: peripheral blood, taken in the third trimester of pregnancy. The rearrangement joins TRBV5-8 to TRBJ2-1; TRBD2 is a possible D gene (6 bases). As DNA, the CDR3 is TGTGCCAGCAGCTTAGCGGGTCTCCACTCCGATGAGCAGTTCTTC. As protein: CASSLAGLHSDEQFF.